A single sample gave rise to the 17 T cell receptor beta chains below, sequenced in a study of T cells in Graves' hyperthyroidism and ophthalmopathy. RNA transcripts were the template for amplifying TCR beta CDR3 regions. The HTBI set primed first-round TCR CDR3 RT-PCR. TCRdb re-called the multiplex PCR reads with MiXCR, one entry per CDR3 protein. The sample carries 550,000 to 700,000 distinct CDR3 sequences, roughly 50% recorded once. Sequenced input: peripheral blood or thyroid tissue (not recorded which). Source of these receptors: an adult woman with Graves' disease, either hyperthyroidism or ophthalmopathy (not recorded which).

The chain joins TRBV11-2 to TRBJ1-1; TRBD1 matches 7 bases. In germline, CDR1 is SGHAT, CDR2 FQNNGV. V was pared by 4 bases and J by 4 bases, with 3 bases of the junction left unmatched. CDR3 length: 13 amino acids. CDR3: CASSSRDSTEAFF. The CDR3 DNA reads as TGTGCCAGCAGCTCCCGGGACAGCACTGAAGCTTTCTTT.

The sample holds many counts of this clonotype. The chain combines TRBV20-1 with TRBJ2-7, with 12 bases matching TRBD2. CDR1 and CDR2 (germline): DFQATT, SNEGSKA (reference sequence). The CDR3 totals 15 residues. V lost 4 bases and J lost 2; bases outside the gene matches: 6. CDR3 residues: CSATLPSGRAYEQYF. The DNA for the CDR3 is TGCAGTGCTACCCTACCTAGCGGGAGGGCCTACGAGCAGTACTTC.

The V and J genes are TRBV15 and TRBJ2-5, with D maybe TRBD2 (6 bases). The CDR3 has 12 amino acids. Germline assignment: CDR1 LNHNV and CDR2 YYDKDF (reference sequence). V was clipped by 1 base and J by 11 bases, with 11 bases between them. This CDR3 is CATSRGGGTQYF. CDR3 coding DNA: TGTGCCACCAGCAGAGGAGGTGGGACTCAGTACTTC.

The rearrangement joins TRBV10-3 to TRBJ1-5; 8 positions agree with TRBD1. J gave up 11 bases and V 10 bases, and 13 bases lay outside the gene matches. CDR3 size: 13 residues. Germline-derived CDR1 and CDR2 are ENHRY and SYGVKD. The CDR3 DNA follows: TGTGCCACCCGGGCATCGGACAGGGAGGCCCAGCATTTT. Amino acid sequence: CATRASDREAQHF.

This clonotype was observed a few times. The chain combines TRBV6-6 with TRBJ1-1; 7 bases line up with TRBD1. After removal of 6 bases from V and 5 bases from J, the junction contained 12 bases not matched to a gene. This CDR3 is built from 15 residues. Germline assignment: CDR1 MNHNY and CDR2 SVGAGI (reference sequence). CDR3 in amino acids: CASSRPNRGRTEAFF. The DNA for the CDR3 is TGTGCCAGCAGCCGACCCAACAGGGGAAGGACTGAAGCTTTCTTT.

The chain joins TRBV29-1 to TRBJ2-2; possibly TRBD1 for D (6 bases). The V gene lost 5 bases and the J gene lost 4 bases, with 14 bases spanning the gap. Germline CDR1 and CDR2: SQVTM and ANQGSEA. CDR3 size: 14 residues. CDR3 region: CSVQQGLSTGELFF. The CDR3 DNA reads as TGCAGCGTTCAACAGGGTCTATCCACCGGGGAGCTGTTTTTT.

The table lists this clonotype with many counts. The rearrangement links TRBV20-1 to TRBJ1-2, with 7 positions matching TRBD1. Germline trimming cut 0 bases from V and 8 bases from J; bases unmatched to any gene: 6. The CDR3 contains 13 residues. The germline V gene has CDR1 DFQATT and CDR2 SNEGSKA (reference sequence). CDR3 in DNA: TGCAGTGCTAGAGATCAGGGGGGATCGGGCTACACCTTC. It codes for CSARDQGGSGYTF.

This clonotype has a count of ten or more. The chain has TRBV29-1 and TRBJ2-7; weak D call: TRBD1 (6 bases). Per the germline V gene, CDR1 is SQVTM and CDR2 is ANQGSEA. The CDR3 covers 11 residues. V dropped 8 bases and J dropped 6 bases, with 14 bases sitting between them. This CDR3 reads CSFIRGGEQYF. The CDR3 bases are TGCAGCTTTATTAGAGGGGGCGAGCAGTACTTC.

With respect to this clonotype: The junction and the germline gene differ at one end; a read error may be behind it. This chain uses TRBV7-7 with TRBJ2-1; 9 bases align to TRBD2. Germline loops: CDR1 SSHAT, CDR2 FNYEAQ (reference sequence). The CDR3 is 15 residues long. CDR3 sequence (DNA): TGTGCTAGCAGCTTGAAGCCTAGCGGGAAGTATGAGCAGTTCTTC. This sequence encodes CASSLKPSGKYEQFF.

The chain is built from TRBV19 and TRBJ2-1, with D unresolved. The CDR3 runs 13 residues. Germline loops: CDR1 LNHDA, CDR2 SQIVND (reference sequence). Trimming cost V 3 bases and J 6 bases, with 9 bases left between them. CDR3 nucleotide sequence: TGTGCCAGTAGTATGGGTGTTTTCAATGAGCAGTTCTTC. This sequence encodes CASSMGVFNEQFF.

With respect to this clonotype: A much larger clone differs by one base, so this may be a read error. The chain combines TRBV7-8 with TRBJ1-2; D uncertain. CDR1 is SGHVS, CDR2 FQNEAQ, per germline. The CDR3 has 13 amino acids. The CDR3 DNA sequence: TGTGCCAACAGCGCGGGCTCATACTATGGCTACACCTTC. Residues: CANSAGSYYGYTF. The full variable domain, in which reference TRBV7-8 and TRBJ1-2 provide the parts outside the CDR3, is GAGVSQSPRYKVAKRGQDVALRCDPISGHVSLFWYQQALGQGPEFLTYFQNEAQLDKSGLPSDRFFAERPEGSVSTLKIQRTQQEDSAVYLCANSAGSYYGYTFGSGTRLTVV.

This rearrangement joins TRBV5-1 to TRBJ2-6, with 8 bases matching TRBD1. V shed 3 bases and J 11 bases; nucleotides not matched to a gene: 7. The germline V gene has CDR1 SGHRS and CDR2 YFSETQ. The CDR3 is 14 residues long. CDR3 nucleotide sequence: TGCGCCAGCAGCTCCATCCAGGGGGCGGACGTCCTGACTTTC. This gives the protein CASSSIQGADVLTF.

The gene calls are TRBV3-1 and TRBJ2-7, with 7 bases identical to TRBD1. The germline V gene has CDR1 LGHDT and CDR2 YNNKEL (reference sequence). This CDR3 is built from 13 residues. V shed 5 bases, J shed 6 bases, and the junction held 7 bases outside the gene matches. CDR3 protein: CASSSDRSAEQYF. The CDR3 nucleotides are TGTGCCAGCAGCTCGGACAGGAGTGCCGAGCAGTACTTC.

CDR3 region: CASSLEDRSYEQYF. CDR3 in DNA: TGTGCCAGCAGCTTAGAAGACAGGAGCTACGAGCAGTACTTC. This sequence joins TRBV7-6 and TRBJ2-7; D is perhaps TRBD1 (6 bases). CDR3 length: 14 amino acids. Germline V gene data show CDR1 as SGHVS and CDR2 as FNYEAQ. Between the trimmed V and J ends, which lost 1 base and 3 bases, there was a span of 10 bases.

This clonotype was counted at least ten times. This chain connects TRBV7-3 to TRBJ1-2; 9 bases map to TRBD1. This CDR3 is built from 15 residues. J was trimmed by 5 bases and V by 5 bases; bases with no gene match: 9. Germline V CDR1 and CDR2: SGHTA, FQGTGA. The CDR3 DNA is TGTGCCAGCAGCGAACGGGGGACAGGGTGGTATGGCTACACCTTC. It encodes CASSERGTGWYGYTF.

This clonotype was seen ten or more times. The genes are TRBV19 and TRBJ1-1; D unclear. CDR1 is LNHDA and CDR2 is SQIVND in the germline V gene (reference sequence). The V and J ends lost 7 bases and 1 base respectively, with 13 bases between them. This CDR3 is built from 14 residues. CDR3 sequence reads: CASTNRNGNTEAFF. CDR3 bases: TGTGCCAGTACCAACCGGAACGGGAACACTGAAGCTTTCTTT.

Only a few counts were recorded for this clonotype. The rearrangement uses TRBV5-1 and TRBJ2-5; the match to TRBD1 covers 7 bases. V lost 2 bases, J lost 5 bases, and 6 bases stayed unmatched. The CDR3 consists of 14 residues. Germline V lookup: CDR1 SGHRS, CDR2 YFSETQ. The CDR3 nucleotides are TGCGCCAGCAGCTTAGACAGGGAAGTGGAGACCCAGTACTTC. Amino acid sequence: CASSLDREVETQYF. Combining the CDR3 with reference TRBV5-1 and TRBJ2-5 gives the whole variable domain KAGVTQTPRYLIKTRGQQVTLSCSPISGHRSVSWYQQTPGQGLQFLFEYFSETQRNKGNFPGRFSGRQFSNSRSEMNVSTLELGDSALYLCASSLDREVETQYFGPGTRLLVL.